This record looks at one TCR beta chain sequence and its context. It has no known antigen specificity. At one end, the junction sequence differs from germline, possibly due to a read error. CD8 naive samples were obtained by positive selection for CCR7 among CD45RO-negative cells, yielding a CD45RA+CCR7+ population from which TemRA cells were excluded. The donors were healthy, HIV-negative adults who had no recently reported acute infections or vaccinations. Only Caucasian adults living in Nashville, Tennessee, USA were represented among the donors. After blood collection by leukapheresis, PBMCs were isolated using Ficoll-Histopaque density gradient centrifugation and then cryopreserved in the vapor phase of liquid nitrogen. Analytical flow cytometry was used to check the purity and quantity of every magnetically sorted T cell population. From each sorted fraction, genomic DNA was isolated and quantified by UV absorbance on a Nanodrop 2000c.

TCR CDR3 regions were amplified from genomic DNA by multiplex PCR using the deep immunoSEQ assay. Extracted genomic DNA from each cell subset was spread evenly across all wells of several immunoSEQ 96-well plates, with each plate serving as a replicate. For sorted subsets, approximately 210 ng genomic DNA, equal to tens of thousands of T cell genomes, was loaded into each replicate PCR. The purified libraries were quantified using a Qubit 3.0 fluorometer, sized with a Bioanalyzer 2100, and then quantified again using the KAPA Library Quantification kit. Each immunoSEQ 96-well plate was sequenced on its own single-read 150-cycle Illumina NextSeq 550 flow cell. From the authors' description of their analysis: Because the immunoSEQ output included only junctional sequences and no quality scores, the filtering could not be the same as the filtering used for full-length reads. Sequences were annotated with PyIR, a Python wrapper for IgBLAST v1.9, using IMGT germline references to assign V/J genes and CDR3. Any read was removed if the V/J assignment was weak (E-value above 1e-6), the CDR3 was missing, or the read contained stop codons, out-of-frame junctions, or ambiguous translated residues. A V3J clonotype was defined by an identical inferred V gene, J gene, and CDR3 amino acid sequence. To compute the percentage overlap between repertoires, the number of shared unique clonotypes was divided by the size of the smaller repertoire. Richness of each repertoire was evaluated using RTK rarefaction, the Chao1 estimator, and Recon v2.1 estimates of unobserved clonotypes. For all TCRbeta clonotypes obtained by the gDNA method from four donors, generation probabilities were computed with OLGA. Held by TCRdb, this immuneACCESS table contains in-frame sequences only and omits some clones. Under half of the omission traces to an unresolved V gene where checked; the cause of the rest is unknown. Clone size and the V and J calls come from that table; the DNA yielded D and trimming. Recorded for this sample are around 2,100,000 clones; roughly 95% of them occurred a single time. The ten largest account for 1% to 1.5% of the sample.

This sample is drawn from a study of shared clonotypes between healthy human individuals (dated by TCRdb to the early 2020s). In terms of the full investigation: Three men and a couple of women, aged 18 to 49 years, made up the cohort. Blood TCR repertoires of a handful of healthy adults were deeply sequenced to estimate repertoire size and the extent of clonotype sharing between individuals. To increase sequencing depth and limit assay-specific biases, different laboratories used diverse techniques to prepare libraries and sequence TCR repertoires. For each donor, CD4 naive and CD4 memory were each given three plates, CD8 naive was given two plates, and CD8 memory was given one plate. Each donor's leukapheresis produced roughly between about 0.85 and 10 billion PBMCs. Overall study outcomes, separate from this receptor: Based on pairwise subsampling, the degree of clonotype sharing among donors was expected to be affected by sequencing depth. Because the study included only a small number of donors, the genetic and exposure-history diversity represented was limited. Compared with non-shared clonotypes, clonotypes shared by all four sorted-subset donors had higher generation probabilities. Incomplete sequencing was indicated by rarefaction of sorted-subset datasets, despite the large sequencing depth. Sampling was restricted to blood, and TCR repertoires in tissue are likely to differ from TCR repertoires in blood. Approximately 5% of naive CD4, around 4% of naive CD8, 2% to 2.5% of memory CD4, and about 0.4% of memory CD8 clonotypes were shared across several donors. Naive subsets generally had larger estimated clonotype richness than memory subsets did.

CDR1 and CDR2 are read off the germline V gene as SGHDT and YYEEEE. The CDR3 covers 14 residues, taking in both the cysteine and the phenylalanine. The sequence is cut down to CDR3 DNA, 42 bases in frame from base 1. Material for sequencing was naive CD8+ T cells sorted from blood. The cell subset or site label for this specimen denotes: CD45RA+CCR7+. The rearrangement combines TRBV5-6 with TRBJ2-7; possibly the D gene is TRBD1, per 6 matching bases. This TCR was recovered from a man aged 18-30 years in good health. The CDR3 protein sequence reads: CASSSLPGVYERYF. The nucleotides read TGTGCCAGCAGCTCTCTCCCAGGGGTGTACGAGCGGTACTTC.